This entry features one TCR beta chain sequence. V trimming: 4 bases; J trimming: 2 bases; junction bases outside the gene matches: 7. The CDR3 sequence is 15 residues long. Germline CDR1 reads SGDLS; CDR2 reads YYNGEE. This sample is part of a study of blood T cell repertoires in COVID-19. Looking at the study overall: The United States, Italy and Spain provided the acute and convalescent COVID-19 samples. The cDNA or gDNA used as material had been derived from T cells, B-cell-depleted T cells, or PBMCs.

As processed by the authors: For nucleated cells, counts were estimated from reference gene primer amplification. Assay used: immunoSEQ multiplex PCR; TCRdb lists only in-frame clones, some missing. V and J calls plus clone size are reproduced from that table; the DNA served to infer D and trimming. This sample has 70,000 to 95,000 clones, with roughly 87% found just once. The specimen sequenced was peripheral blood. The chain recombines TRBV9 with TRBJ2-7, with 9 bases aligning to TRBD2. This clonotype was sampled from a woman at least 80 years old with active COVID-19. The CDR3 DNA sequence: TGTGCCAGCAGCCGACAGCTAGCGGGGACCTACGAGCAGTACTTC. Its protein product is CASSRQLAGTYEQYF.